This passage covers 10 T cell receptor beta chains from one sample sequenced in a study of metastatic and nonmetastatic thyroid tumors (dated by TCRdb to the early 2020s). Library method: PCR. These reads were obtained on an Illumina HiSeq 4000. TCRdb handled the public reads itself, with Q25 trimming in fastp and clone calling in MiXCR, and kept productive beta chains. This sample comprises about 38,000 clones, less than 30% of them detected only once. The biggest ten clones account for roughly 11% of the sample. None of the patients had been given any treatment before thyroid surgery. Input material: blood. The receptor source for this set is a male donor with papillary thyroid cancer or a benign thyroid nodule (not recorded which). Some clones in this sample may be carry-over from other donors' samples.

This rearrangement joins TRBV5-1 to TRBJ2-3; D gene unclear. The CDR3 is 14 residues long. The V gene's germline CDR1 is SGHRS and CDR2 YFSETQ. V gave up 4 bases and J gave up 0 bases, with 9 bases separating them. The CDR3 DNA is TGCGCCAGCAGCGCCTCGTCCAGCACAGATACGCAGTATTTT. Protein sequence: CASSASSSTDTQYF.

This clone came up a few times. CDR3 in amino acids: CSARLGGPGTGELFF. The CDR3 DNA follows: TGCAGTGCTAGATTGGGGGGGCCGGGGACCGGGGAGCTGTTTTTT. The chain is built from TRBV20-1 and TRBJ2-2, with D maybe TRBD2 (7 bases). Trimming pared 2 bases from V and 5 bases from J, leaving 15 bases between. Germline V lookup: CDR1 DFQATT, CDR2 SNEGSKA (reference sequence). The CDR3 sequence is 15 residues long.

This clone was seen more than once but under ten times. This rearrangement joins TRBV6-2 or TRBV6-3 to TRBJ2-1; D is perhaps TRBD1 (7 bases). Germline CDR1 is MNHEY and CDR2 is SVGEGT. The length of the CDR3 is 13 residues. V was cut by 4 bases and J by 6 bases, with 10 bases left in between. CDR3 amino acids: CASSSQGGNEQFF. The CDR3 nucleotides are TGTGCCAGCAGTTCCCAGGGGGGCAATGAGCAGTTCTTC.

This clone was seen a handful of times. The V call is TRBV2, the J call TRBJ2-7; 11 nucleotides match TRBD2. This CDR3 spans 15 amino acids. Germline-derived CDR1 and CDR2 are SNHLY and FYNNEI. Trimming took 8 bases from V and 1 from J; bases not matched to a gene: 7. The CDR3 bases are TGTGCCAGCGCCGTAGCGGGAGGGGGGTCCTACGAGCAGTACTTC. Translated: CASAVAGGGSYEQYF. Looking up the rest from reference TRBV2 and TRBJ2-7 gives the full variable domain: EPEVTQTPSHQVTQMGQEVILRCVPISNHLYFYWYRQILGQKVEFLVSFYNNEISEKSEIFDDQFSVERPDGSNFTLKIRSTKLEDSAMYFCASAVAGGGSYEQYFGPGTRLTVT.

CDR3 DNA: TGTGCCAGCAGCTCCTCTGGCGGGTGGAGTTATGCGCAGTATTTT. Its translation: CASSSSGGWSYAQYF. The genes are TRBV11-2 and TRBJ2-3; TRBD2 is a possible D gene (5 bases). Germline V lookup: CDR1 SGHAT, CDR2 FQNNGV. CDR3 length: 15 amino acids. Trimming took off 4 bases at V and 10 bases at J, with 21 bases between the two ends.

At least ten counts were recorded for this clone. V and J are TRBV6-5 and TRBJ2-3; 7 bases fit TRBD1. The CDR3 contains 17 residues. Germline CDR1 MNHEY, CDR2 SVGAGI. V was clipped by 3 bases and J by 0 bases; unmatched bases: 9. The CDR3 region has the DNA TGTGCCAGCAGTTATGGTATAGGGGGCGCGAGCACAGATACGCAGTATTTT. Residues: CASSYGIGGASTDTQYF.

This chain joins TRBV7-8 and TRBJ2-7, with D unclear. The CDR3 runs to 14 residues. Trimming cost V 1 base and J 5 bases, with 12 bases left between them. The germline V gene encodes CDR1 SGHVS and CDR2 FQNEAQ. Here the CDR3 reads CASSLVSVFDEQYF. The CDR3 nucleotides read TGTGCCAGCAGCTTAGTGAGTGTTTTTGACGAGCAGTACTTC.

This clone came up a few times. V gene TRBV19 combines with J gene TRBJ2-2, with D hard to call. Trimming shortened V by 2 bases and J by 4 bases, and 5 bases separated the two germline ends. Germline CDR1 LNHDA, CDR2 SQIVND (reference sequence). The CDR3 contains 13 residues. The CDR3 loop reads CASSIYGTGELFF. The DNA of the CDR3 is TGTGCCAGTAGTATATACGGCACCGGGGAGCTGTTTTTT.

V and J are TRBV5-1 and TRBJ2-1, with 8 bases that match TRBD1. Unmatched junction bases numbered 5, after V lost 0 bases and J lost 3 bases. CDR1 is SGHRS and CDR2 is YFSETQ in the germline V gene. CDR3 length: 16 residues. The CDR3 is CASSLGPGGIYNEQFF. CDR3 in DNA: TGCGCCAGCAGCTTGGGCCCAGGGGGCATCTACAATGAGCAGTTCTTC.

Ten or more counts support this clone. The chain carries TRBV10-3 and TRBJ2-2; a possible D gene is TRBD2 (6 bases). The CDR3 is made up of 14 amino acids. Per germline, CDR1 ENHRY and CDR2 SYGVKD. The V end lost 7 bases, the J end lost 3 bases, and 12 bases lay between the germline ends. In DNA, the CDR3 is TGTGCCATCAAGACTAGAAGTGACACCGGGGAGCTGTTTTTT. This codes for CAIKTRSDTGELFF.